Shown below are 15 T cell receptor beta chains from a single sample sequenced in a study of hypomethylating agent response in myelodysplastic syndrome. Sequencing was performed with immunoSEQ multiplex PCR; in TCRdb, only in-frame clones are kept and a portion is missing. The table includes fewer than 7,500 clones, roughly 85% detected once. The sample was bone marrow, taken before or after starting hypomethylating agent treatment for myelodysplastic syndrome (not recorded which). Receptor source: a human donor with myelodysplastic syndrome.

This chain connects TRBV6-5 to TRBJ1-2, with 8 bases that match TRBD1. This CDR3 has 14 residues. Germline loops: CDR1 MNHEY, CDR2 SVGAGI. After removal of 2 bases from V and 8 bases from J, the junction contained 7 bases not matched to a gene. Here the CDR3 reads CASSYGQGAWGYTF. CDR3 bases: TGTGCCAGCAGTTACGGGCAGGGGGCGTGGGGCTACACCTTC.

The chain uses TRBV7-2 and TRBJ1-1; TRBD1 matches at 7 bases. V dropped 3 bases and J dropped 7; count of bases not matched to a gene: 5. The CDR3 contains 13 residues. Per germline, CDR1 SGHTA and CDR2 FQGNSA. The DNA of the CDR3 is TGTGCCAGCAGCTTTATGTCAGGGGGTGAAGCTTTCTTT. Translation gives CASSFMSGGEAFF.

The rearrangement joins TRBV9 to TRBJ2-7, with D perhaps matching TRBD2 (5 bases). The V end lost 0 bases, the J end lost 4 bases, and 14 bases lay between the germline ends. The CDR3 extends over 15 amino acids. CDR1 and CDR2 (germline): SGDLS, YYNGEE. The CDR3 sequence is CASSVEGGLAYEQYF. In DNA form, the CDR3 reads TGTGCCAGCAGCGTAGAGGGTGGGTTAGCGTACGAGCAGTACTTC.

J is TRBJ1-2 and V is TRBV18, with unresolved D. Germline-derived CDR1 and CDR2 are KGHSH and LQKENI. This CDR3 is built from 15 residues. The V gene lost 6 bases and the J gene lost 8 bases, with 22 bases spanning the gap. The chain's CDR3 is CASSSGPGALYGYTF. CDR3 DNA: TGTGCCAGCTCTTCAGGCCCAGGTGCCCTCTACGGCTACACCTTC.

J is TRBJ2-7 and V is TRBV7-2, with 9 bases fitting TRBD2. Trimming removed 3 bases from V and 3 bases from J; junction bases left unmatched: 3. Looked up from germline, CDR1 is SGHTA and CDR2 is FQGNSA. The CDR3 extends over 14 amino acids. In DNA form, the CDR3 reads TGTGCCAGCAGCTTCGCTAGCGGGGACTACGAGCAGTACTTC. As protein: CASSFASGDYEQYF. Looking up the rest from reference TRBV7-2 and TRBJ2-7 gives the full variable domain: GAGVSQSPSNKVTEKGKDVELRCDPISGHTALYWYRQSLGQGLEFLIYFQGNSAPDKSGLPSDRFSAERTGGSVSTLTIQRTQQEDSAVYLCASSFASGDYEQYFGPGTRLTVT.

The chain employs TRBV29-1 and TRBJ1-1; no firm D call. The CDR3 sequence is 13 residues long. V was shortened by 7 bases and J by 1 base, with 13 bases between the two germline ends. Germline V lookup: CDR1 SQVTM, CDR2 ANQGSEA. DNA for the CDR3: TGCAGCGCTCTAAATGGCGGGAACACTGAAGCTTTCTTT. Protein sequence: CSALNGGNTEAFF.

The J gene is TRBJ2-4, the V gene TRBV30; D remains unclear. Trimming stripped 0 bases from V and 3 bases from J, with 15 bases between. Germline lookup yields CDR1 GTSNPN and CDR2 SVGIG (reference sequence). CDR3 size: 16 residues. The CDR3 reads CAWSVSAASGKNIQYF. The DNA of the CDR3 is TGTGCCTGGAGTGTATCGGCGGCGTCGGGCAAAAACATTCAGTACTTC.

This clone was found once. The CDR3 region is CASSEGRVEVGTEAFF. Written as DNA, the CDR3 is TGCGCCAGCAGTGAAGGCAGGGTGGAGGTAGGCACTGAAGCTTTCTTT. The V gene is TRBV10-1, the J gene TRBJ1-1, with D possibly TRBD1 on 5 matching bases. Looked up from germline, CDR1 is WNHNN and CDR2 is SYGVQD (reference sequence). The CDR3 runs 16 residues. V lost 3 bases to trimming and J lost 4 bases, with 18 bases between them.

The gene calls are TRBV2 and TRBJ2-7; no clear D. V was trimmed by 0 bases and J by 0 bases, leaving 12 bases between them. The CDR3 runs to 16 residues. CDR1 is SNHLY and CDR2 is FYNNEI in the germline V gene. Here the CDR3 DNA reads TGTGCCAGCAGTGAAGCGCACGGGTTTAGCTCCTACGAGCAGTACTTC. Protein: CASSEAHGFSSYEQYF.

The rearrangement links TRBV28 to TRBJ1-1, with 11 bases lining up with TRBD1. The germline V gene encodes CDR1 MDHEN and CDR2 SYDVKM. Trimming took 5 bases from V and 6 from J; bases not matched to a gene: 5. The CDR3 is 14 residues long. The CDR3 loop reads CASSADRGLSEAFF. The CDR3 DNA follows: TGTGCCAGCAGTGCGGACAGGGGGCTCTCTGAAGCTTTCTTT. Looking up the rest from reference TRBV28 and TRBJ1-1 gives the full variable domain: DVKVTQSSRYLVKRTGEKVFLECVQDMDHENMFWYRQDPGLGLRLIYFSYDVKMKEKGDIPEGYSVSREKKERFSLILESASTNQTSMYLCASSADRGLSEAFFGQGTRLTVV.

This clone appeared a single time. V and J are TRBV7-2 and TRBJ2-2; no clear D. Germline CDR1 reads SGHTA; CDR2 reads FQGNSA. The CDR3 totals 12 residues. V dropped 5 bases and J dropped 5 bases, with 6 bases sitting between them. Here the CDR3 DNA reads TGTGCCAGCAGCCCCTGGACCGGGGAGCTGTTTTTT. Protein product: CASSPWTGELFF.

CDR3 amino acids: CASSPPRSNTGELFF. CDR3 DNA sequence: TGTGCCAGCTCACCACCGCGATCGAACACCGGGGAGCTGTTTTTT. The chain joins TRBV18 to TRBJ2-2, with D hard to call. This CDR3 contains 15 residues. Germline-derived CDR1 and CDR2 are KGHSH and LQKENI. V shed 0 bases and J shed 0 bases, with 5 bases lying between them.

The V gene is TRBV2, the J gene TRBJ1-6; TRBD1 might be the D (5 bases). This CDR3 is 18 amino acids long. Germline V lookup: CDR1 SNHLY, CDR2 FYNNEI. V lost 2 bases to trimming and J lost 0 bases, with 14 bases between them. The CDR3 DNA follows: TGTGCCAGCAGTGAAAAGTGGCAGGGAAGCTCCTATAATTCACCCCTCCACTTT. This sequence encodes CASSEKWQGSSYNSPLHF.

The rearrangement joins TRBV5-6 to TRBJ1-6; D call uncertain. There are 15 residues in the CDR3. V shed 4 bases and J shed 6 bases, with 14 bases lying between them. CDR1 SGHDT and CDR2 YYEEEE come from the germline V gene. The chain's CDR3 is CASSPGGVPNSPLHF. CDR3 coding DNA: TGTGCCAGCAGCCCAGGTGGGGTTCCTAATTCACCCCTCCACTTT. The entire variable domain, with the rest obtained from reference TRBV5-6 and TRBJ1-6, is as follows: DAGVTQSPTHLIKTRGQQVTLRCSPKSGHDTVSWYQQALGQGPQFIFQYYEEEERQRGNFPDRFSGHQFPNYSSELNVNALLLGDSALYLCASSPGGVPNSPLHFGNGTRLTVT.

The chain uses TRBV19 and TRBJ2-3; D call uncertain. CDR3 length equals 13 residues. The V and J ends lost 3 bases and 4 bases respectively, with 8 bases between them. Per the germline V gene, CDR1 is LNHDA and CDR2 is SQIVND (reference sequence). Here the CDR3 DNA reads TGTGCCAGTAGTATCCGGCCCTCAGATACGCAGTATTTT. This gives the protein CASSIRPSDTQYF. The full variable domain, its missing parts supplied by reference TRBV19 and TRBJ2-3, is DGGITQSPKYLFRKEGQNVTLSCEQNLNHDAMYWYRQDPGQGLRLIYYSQIVNDFQKGDIAEGYSVSREKKESFPLTVTSAQKNPTAFYLCASSIRPSDTQYFGPGTRLTVL.